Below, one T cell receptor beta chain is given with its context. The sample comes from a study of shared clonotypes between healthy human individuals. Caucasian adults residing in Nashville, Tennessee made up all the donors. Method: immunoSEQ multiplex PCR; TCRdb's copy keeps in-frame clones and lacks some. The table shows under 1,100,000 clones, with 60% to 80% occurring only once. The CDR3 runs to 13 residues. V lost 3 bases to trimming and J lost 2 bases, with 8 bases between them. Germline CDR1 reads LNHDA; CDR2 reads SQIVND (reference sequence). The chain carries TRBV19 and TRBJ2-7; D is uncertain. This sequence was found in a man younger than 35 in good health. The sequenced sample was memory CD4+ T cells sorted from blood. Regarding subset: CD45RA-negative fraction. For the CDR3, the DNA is TGTGCCAGTAGTATGAGTAGCCCCTACGAGCAGTACTTC. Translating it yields CASSMSSPYEQYF.